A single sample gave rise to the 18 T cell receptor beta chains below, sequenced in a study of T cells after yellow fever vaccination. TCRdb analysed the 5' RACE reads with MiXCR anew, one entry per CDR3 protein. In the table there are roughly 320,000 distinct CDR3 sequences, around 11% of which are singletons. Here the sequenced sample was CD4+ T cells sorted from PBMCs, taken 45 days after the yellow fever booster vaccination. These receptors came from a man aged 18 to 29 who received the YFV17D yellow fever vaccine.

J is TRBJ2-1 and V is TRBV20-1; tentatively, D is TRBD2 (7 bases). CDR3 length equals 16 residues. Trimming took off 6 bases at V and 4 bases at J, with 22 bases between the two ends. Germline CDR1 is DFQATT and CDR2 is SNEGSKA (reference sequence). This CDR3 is CSADGAAAGAYNEQFF. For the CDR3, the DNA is TGCAGTGCGGACGGGGCAGCGGCGGGGGCTTACAATGAGCAGTTCTTC.

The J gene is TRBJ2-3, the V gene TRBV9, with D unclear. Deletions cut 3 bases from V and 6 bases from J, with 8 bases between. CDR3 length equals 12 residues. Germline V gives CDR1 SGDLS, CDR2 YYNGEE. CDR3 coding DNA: TGTGCCAGCAGCGCCGACTGGGATACGCAGTATTTT. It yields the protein CASSADWDTQYF.

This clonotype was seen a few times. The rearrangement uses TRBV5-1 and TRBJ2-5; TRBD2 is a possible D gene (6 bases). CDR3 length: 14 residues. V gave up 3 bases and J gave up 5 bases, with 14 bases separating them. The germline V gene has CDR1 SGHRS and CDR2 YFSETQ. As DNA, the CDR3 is TGCGCCAGCAGCTCCGGAGGGCCTGGGGAGACCCAGTACTTC. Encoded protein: CASSSGGPGETQYF.

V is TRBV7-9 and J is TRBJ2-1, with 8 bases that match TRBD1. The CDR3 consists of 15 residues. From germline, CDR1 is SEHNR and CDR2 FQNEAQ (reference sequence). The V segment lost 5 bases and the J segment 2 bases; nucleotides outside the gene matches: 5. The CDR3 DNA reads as TGTGCCAGCAGCCTACAGGGGGTCCCCTACAATGAGCAGTTCTTC. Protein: CASSLQGVPYNEQFF.

The CDR3 loop is CASSLDRGAGPQHF. CDR3 nucleotide sequence: TGTGCCAGCAGCCTAGATCGGGGGGCAGGGCCCCAGCATTTT. The genes are TRBV3-1 and TRBJ1-5; possibly TRBD1 for D (6 bases). CDR1 LGHDT and CDR2 YNNKEL come from the germline V gene (reference sequence). This CDR3 is 14 amino acids long. V lost 4 bases and J lost 9, with 16 bases in between.

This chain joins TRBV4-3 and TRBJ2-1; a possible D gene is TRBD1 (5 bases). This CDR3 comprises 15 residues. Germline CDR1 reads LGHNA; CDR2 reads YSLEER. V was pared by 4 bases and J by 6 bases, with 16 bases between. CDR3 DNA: TGCGCCAGCAGCCTTCAGGGCGGAGTCGGCAATGAGCAGTTCTTC. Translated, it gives CASSLQGGVGNEQFF.

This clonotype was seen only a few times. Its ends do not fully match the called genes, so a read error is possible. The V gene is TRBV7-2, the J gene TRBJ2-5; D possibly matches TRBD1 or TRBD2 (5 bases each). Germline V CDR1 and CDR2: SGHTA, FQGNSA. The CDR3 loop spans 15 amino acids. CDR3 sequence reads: CASSKPHSGALREHF. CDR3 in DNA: TGTGCCAGCAGCAAACCTCACTCCGGGGCCTTAAGGGAACACTTC.

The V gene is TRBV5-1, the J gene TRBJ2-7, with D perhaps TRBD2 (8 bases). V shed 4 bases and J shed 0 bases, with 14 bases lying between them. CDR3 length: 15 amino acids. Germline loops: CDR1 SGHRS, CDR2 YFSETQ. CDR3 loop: CASSPGGTDSYEQYF. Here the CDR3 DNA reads TGCGCCAGCAGCCCGGGGGGGACAGACTCCTACGAGCAGTACTTC.

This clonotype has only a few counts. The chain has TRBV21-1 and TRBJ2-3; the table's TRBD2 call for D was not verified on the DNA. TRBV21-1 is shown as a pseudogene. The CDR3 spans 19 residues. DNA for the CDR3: TGTGCCAGCAGCAAAACCTGGACTAGCGGGGAAGTAAGCACAGATACGCAGTATTTT. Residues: CASSKTWTSGEVSTDTQYF.

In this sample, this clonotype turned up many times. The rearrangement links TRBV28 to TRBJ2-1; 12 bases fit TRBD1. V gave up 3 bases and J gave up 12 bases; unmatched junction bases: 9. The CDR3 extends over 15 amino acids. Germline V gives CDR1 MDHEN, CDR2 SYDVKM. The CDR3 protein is CASSFAGQGAARQFF. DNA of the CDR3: TGTGCCAGCAGTTTCGCGGGACAGGGGGCTGCTAGGCAGTTCTTC.

The CDR3 region is CASSLWTIQETQYF. CDR3 coding DNA: TGTGCCAGCAGCCTGTGGACAATCCAAGAGACCCAGTACTTC. The chain couples TRBV11-2 to TRBJ2-5; possibly TRBD1 for D (5 bases). Germline CDR1 SGHAT, CDR2 FQNNGV. The CDR3 consists of 14 residues. V lost 5 bases, J lost 1 base, and 11 bases lay in between.

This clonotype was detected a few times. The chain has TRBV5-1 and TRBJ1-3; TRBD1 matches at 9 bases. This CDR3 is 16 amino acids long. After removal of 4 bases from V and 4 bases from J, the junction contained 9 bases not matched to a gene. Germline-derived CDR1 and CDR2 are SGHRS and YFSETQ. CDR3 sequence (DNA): TGCGCCAGCAGCCCCCCCGGGACAGGGAGAGGAAACACCATATATTTT. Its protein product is CASSPPGTGRGNTIYF.

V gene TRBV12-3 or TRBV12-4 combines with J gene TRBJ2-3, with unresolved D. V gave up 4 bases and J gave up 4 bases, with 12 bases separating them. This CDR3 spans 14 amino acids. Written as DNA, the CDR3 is TGTGCCAGCAGTTCTCTGGGTGGATCAGATACGCAGTATTTT. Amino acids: CASSSLGGSDTQYF.

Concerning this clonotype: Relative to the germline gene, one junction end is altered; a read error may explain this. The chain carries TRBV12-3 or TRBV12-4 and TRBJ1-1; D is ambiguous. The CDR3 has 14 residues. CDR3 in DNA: TGTGCCAGCAGCTTAGGACTGACGGACACTGAAGCTTTCTTT. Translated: CASSLGLTDTEAFF.

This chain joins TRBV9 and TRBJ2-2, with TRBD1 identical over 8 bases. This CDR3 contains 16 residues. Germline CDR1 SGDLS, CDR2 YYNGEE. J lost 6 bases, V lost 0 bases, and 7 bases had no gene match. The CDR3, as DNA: TGTGCCAGCAGCGTAGGCACAGGGGGAGTAGCCGGGGAGCTGTTTTTT. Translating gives CASSVGTGGVAGELFF.

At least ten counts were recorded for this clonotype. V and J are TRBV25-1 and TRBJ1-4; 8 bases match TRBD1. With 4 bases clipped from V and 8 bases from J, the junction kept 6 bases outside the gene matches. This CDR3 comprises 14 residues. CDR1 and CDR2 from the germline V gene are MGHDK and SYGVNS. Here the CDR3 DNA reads TGTGCCAGCAGTGGGCCGGGACAGGCCGAAAAACTGTTTTTT. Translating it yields CASSGPGQAEKLFF.

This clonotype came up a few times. The CDR3 bases are TGCGCCAGCAGCGCGACAGGGGCTTTCTACGAGCAGTACTTC. This encodes CASSATGAFYEQYF. The rearrangement uses TRBV4-1 and TRBJ2-7; 8 nucleotides align to TRBD1. Trimming at V came to 5 bases and at J to 3 bases, leaving 6 bases not matched to a gene. The CDR3 is 14 residues long. The germline CDR1 and CDR2 sequences are MGHRA and YSYEKL.

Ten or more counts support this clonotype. The CDR3 DNA reads as TGTGCCAGCAGCCAGCGCAGGGACAATGAGCAGTTCTTC. Translating it yields CASSQRRDNEQFF. The chain employs TRBV7-3 and TRBJ2-1, with a tentative D call TRBD1 (5 bases). Between the trimmed V and J ends, which lost 5 bases and 5 bases, there was a span of 10 bases. Germline V gives CDR1 SGHTA, CDR2 FQGTGA. This CDR3 contains 13 residues. The complete variable domain, with remaining parts taken from reference TRBV7-3 and TRBJ2-1, reads GAGVSQTPSNKVTEKGKYVELRCDPISGHTALYWYRQSLGQGPEFLIYFQGTGAADDSGLPNDRFFAVRPEGSVSTLKIQRTERGDSAVYLCASSQRRDNEQFFGPGTRLTVL.